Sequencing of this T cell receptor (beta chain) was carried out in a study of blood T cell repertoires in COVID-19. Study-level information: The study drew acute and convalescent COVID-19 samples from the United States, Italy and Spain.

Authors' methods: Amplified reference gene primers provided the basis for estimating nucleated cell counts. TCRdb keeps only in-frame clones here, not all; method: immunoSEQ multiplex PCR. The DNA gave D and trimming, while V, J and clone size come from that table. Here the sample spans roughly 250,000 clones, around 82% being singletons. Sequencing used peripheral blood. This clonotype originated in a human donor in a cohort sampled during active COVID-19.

The CDR3, as DNA: TGTGCCAGCAGCGTAGTGGGGGCGACGCTCCGGGGCGAGCAGTACTTC. Its protein product is CASSVVGATLRGEQYF. This chain joins TRBV9 and TRBJ2-7, with a weak D call TRBD1 (6 bases). The ends were cut back, 0 bases at V and 6 bases at J, with 19 bases in the middle. Germline CDR1 reads SGDLS; CDR2 reads YYNGEE. The CDR3 sequence is 16 residues long.